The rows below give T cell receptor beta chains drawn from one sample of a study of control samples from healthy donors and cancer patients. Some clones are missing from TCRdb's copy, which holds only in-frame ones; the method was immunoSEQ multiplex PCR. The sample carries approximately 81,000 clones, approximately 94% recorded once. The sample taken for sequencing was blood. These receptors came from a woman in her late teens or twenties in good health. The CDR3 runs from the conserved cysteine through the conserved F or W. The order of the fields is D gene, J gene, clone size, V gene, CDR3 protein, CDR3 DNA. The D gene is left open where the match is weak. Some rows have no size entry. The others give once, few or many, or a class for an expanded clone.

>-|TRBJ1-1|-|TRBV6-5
CASSPGPGTEAFF
TGTGCCAGCAGCCCGGGGCCGGGCACTGAAGCTTTCTTT
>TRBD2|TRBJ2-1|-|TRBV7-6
CASSPGLAGGLSNEQFF
TGTGCCAGCAGCCCGGGACTAGCGGGGGGGCTGAGCAATGAGCAGTTCTTC
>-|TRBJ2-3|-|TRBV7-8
CASSYSELFTDTQYF
TGTGCCAGCAGCTATTCGGAATTATTCACAGATACGCAGTATTTT
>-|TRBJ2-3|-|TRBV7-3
CASSPLGPSTDTQYF
TGTGCCAGCAGCCCCCTTGGGCCTAGCACAGATACGCAGTATTTT
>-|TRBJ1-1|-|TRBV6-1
CASSERAKLAEAFF
TGTGCCAGCAGTGAAAGAGCAAAATTAGCTGAAGCTTTCTTT
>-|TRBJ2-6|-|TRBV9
CASSSRTGGLSSGANVLTF
TGTGCCAGCAGCTCAAGAACAGGAGGCCTTTCCTCTGGGGCCAACGTCCTGACTTTC
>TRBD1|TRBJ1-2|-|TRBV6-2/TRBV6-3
CASSYLPGQRLYGYTF
TGTGCCAGCAGTTACTTACCGGGACAGAGGTTATATGGCTACACCTTC
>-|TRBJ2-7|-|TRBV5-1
CASRRQASYEQYF
TGCGCCAGCAGAAGGCAGGCCTCCTACGAGCAGTACTTC
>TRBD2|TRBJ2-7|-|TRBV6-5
CATGGGPYEQYF
TGTGCCACCGGGGGGGGTCCCTACGAGCAGTACTTC
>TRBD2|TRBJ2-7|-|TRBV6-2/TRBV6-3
CASRPWTSGAYEQYF
TGTGCCAGCAGACCTTGGACTAGCGGGGCCTACGAGCAGTACTTC
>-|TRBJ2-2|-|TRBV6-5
CASMYGSSTGELFF
TGTGCCAGCATGTATGGCAGTAGCACCGGGGAGCTGTTTTTT
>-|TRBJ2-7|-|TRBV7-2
CASSLDRGPLYEQYF
TGTGCCAGCAGCTTAGATCGGGGTCCTCTATACGAGCAGTACTTC
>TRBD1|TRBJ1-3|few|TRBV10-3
CATRGGNSGNTIYF
TGTGCCACCAGGGGGGGAAACTCTGGAAACACCATATATTTT
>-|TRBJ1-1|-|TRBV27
CASSLGRGTEAFF
TGTGCCAGCAGTTTGGGCAGGGGAACTGAAGCTTTCTTT
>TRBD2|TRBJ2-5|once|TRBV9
CASSARTGRQETQYF
TGTGCCAGCAGCGCGAGAACCGGGAGGCAAGAGACCCAGTACTTC
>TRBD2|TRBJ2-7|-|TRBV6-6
CASSYGGGAVVYEQYF
TGTGCCAGCAGTTACGGGGGGGGAGCAGTAGTTTACGAGCAGTACTTC
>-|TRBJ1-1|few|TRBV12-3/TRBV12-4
CASSLNAGTAFF
TGTGCCAGCAGTTTAAACGCAGGGACAGCTTTCTTT
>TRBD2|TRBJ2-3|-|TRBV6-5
CASSLLAGGPDTQYF
TGTGCCAGCTCCCTCTTAGCGGGAGGGCCAGATACGCAGTATTTT
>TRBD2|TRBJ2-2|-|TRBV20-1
CSASMLAGGSGELFF
TGCAGTGCTAGTATGCTAGCGGGGGGCTCCGGGGAGCTGTTTTTT
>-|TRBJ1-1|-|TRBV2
CASSEGGLTEAFF
TGTGCCAGCAGTGAAGGGGGGCTCACTGAAGCTTTCTTT
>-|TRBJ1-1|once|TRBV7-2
CASSLTGSTEAFF
TGTGCCAGCAGCTTAACAGGCAGCACTGAAGCTTTCTTT
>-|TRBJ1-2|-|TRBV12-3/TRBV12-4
CASSLGTQYGYTF
TGTGCCAGCAGTTTAGGGACTCAATATGGCTACACCTTC
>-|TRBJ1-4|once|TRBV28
CASSSPGSATNEKLFF
TGTGCCAGCAGTTCGCCGGGCAGTGCAACTAATGAAAAACTGTTTTTT
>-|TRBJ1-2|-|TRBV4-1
CASSQELAARHYGYTF
TGCGCCAGCAGCCAAGAATTGGCAGCCAGGCACTATGGCTACACCTTC
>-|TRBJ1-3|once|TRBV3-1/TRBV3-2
CASSPPGNTIYF
TGTGCCAGCAGCCCGCCCGGAAACACCATATATTTT
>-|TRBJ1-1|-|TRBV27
CASSLGFGPANTEAFF
TGTGCCAGCAGTTTGGGATTCGGCCCCGCGAACACTGAAGCTTTCTTT
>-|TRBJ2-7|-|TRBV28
CASSFKGEQYF
TGTGCCAGCAGTTTCAAAGGGGAGCAGTACTTC
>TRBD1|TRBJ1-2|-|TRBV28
CASRPTGTGLVRVYGYTF
TGTGCCAGCAGGCCAACCGGGACAGGGCTGGTTCGAGTCTATGGCTACACCTTC
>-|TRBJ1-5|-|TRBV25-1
CASSDWSNQPQHF
TGTGCCAGCAGTGATTGGTCCAATCAGCCCCAGCATTTT